This entry lists 26 T cell receptor beta chains sequenced from one sample in a study of tumour-infiltrating T cells in Burkitt lymphoma. The assay was immunoSEQ multiplex PCR, and TCRdb's table has in-frame clones only and misses some. The profile shows around 6,600 clones, 70% to 90% of them singletons. The sample consisted of tumor tissue. The receptors were sampled from a human donor with Burkitt lymphoma.

This chain links TRBV18 with TRBJ2-1; D is unclear. The CDR3 loop spans 15 amino acids. V was cut by 6 bases and J by 8 bases, with 20 bases left in between. CDR1 is KGHSH and CDR2 is LQKENI in the germline V gene. In nucleotides, the CDR3 is TGTGCCAGCTCCTCACCTCCTCGTCGGCTCGATGAGCAGTTCTTC. This gives the protein CASSSPPRRLDEQFF.

This sequence joins TRBV9 and TRBJ2-7, with D hard to call. The V end was cut by 0 bases, the J end by 0 bases, with 10 bases between. Germline CDR1 is SGDLS and CDR2 is YYNGEE. The CDR3 runs 15 residues. For the CDR3, the DNA is TGTGCCAGCAGCGTAGGGGTGGCTAGCTCCTACGAGCAGTACTTC. This gives the protein CASSVGVASSYEQYF.

The genes are TRBV5-6 and TRBJ1-3, with D possibly being TRBD1 (6 bases). Germline CDR1 is SGHDT and CDR2 is YYEEEE. This CDR3 contains 15 residues. V lost 2 bases, J lost 4 bases, and 13 bases lay in between. CDR3 sequence (DNA): TGTGCCAGCAGCTTTTTTGGCAGGGGCGGAAACACCATATATTTT. As protein: CASSFFGRGGNTIYF.

This chain links TRBV27 with TRBJ2-1; possibly TRBD1 for D (5 bases). The CDR3 is 13 residues long. The germline gives CDR1 MNHEY, CDR2 SMNVEV (reference sequence). The V end was cut by 1 base, the J end by 5 bases, with 6 bases between. Here the CDR3 reads CASSLWTNNEQFF. CDR3 coding DNA: TGTGCCAGCAGTTTATGGACAAACAATGAGCAGTTCTTC.

This chain joins TRBV10-3 and TRBJ1-6; 12 nucleotides match TRBD1. The V gene's germline CDR1 is ENHRY and CDR2 SYGVKD. The length of the CDR3 is 14 residues. Losses at the gene ends were 10 bases for V and 6 bases for J; bases not matched to a gene: 4. CDR3 in DNA: TGTGCCACGGGGGACAGGGGGCTTAATTCACCCCTCCACTTT. It encodes CATGDRGLNSPLHF.

The rearrangement uses TRBV2 and TRBJ1-2, with 7 bases identical to TRBD1. V lost 10 bases to trimming and J lost 5 bases; unmatched junction nucleotides: 7. The germline V gene encodes CDR1 SNHLY and CDR2 FYNNEI. This CDR3 is built from 12 residues. The CDR3: CAILQGNYGYTF. CDR3 sequence (DNA): TGTGCCATCCTACAGGGGAATTATGGCTACACCTTC. The full variable domain, completed using reference TRBV2 and TRBJ1-2, is EPEVTQTPSHQVTQMGQEVILRCVPISNHLYFYWYRQILGQKVEFLVSFYNNEISEKSEIFDDQFSVERPDGSNFTLKIRSTKLEDSAMYFCAILQGNYGYTFGSGTRLTVV.

The V call is TRBV10-3, the J call TRBJ2-3; D is possibly TRBD2 (6 bases). The V gene's germline CDR1 is ENHRY and CDR2 SYGVKD. Trimming removed 2 bases from V and 0 bases from J, with 9 bases in between. The CDR3 runs 15 residues. This CDR3 is CAISELAGSTDTQYF. CDR3 DNA sequence: TGTGCCATCAGTGAGCTGGCGGGGAGCACAGATACGCAGTATTTT.

The chain links TRBV16 to TRBJ2-1, with 9 bases that match TRBD2. The germline CDR1 and CDR2 sequences are KGHSY and FQNENV. V lost 4 bases, J lost 4 bases, and 5 bases stayed unmatched. This CDR3 region has 15 residues. The CDR3 loop is CASSPPGLAYNEQFF. CDR3 bases: TGTGCCAGCAGCCCGCCGGGACTAGCTTACAATGAGCAGTTCTTC.

This chain uses TRBV7-9 with TRBJ1-5; D possibly corresponds to TRBD1 (6 bases). The germline gives CDR1 SEHNR, CDR2 FQNEAQ (reference sequence). The CDR3 runs 14 residues. V was clipped by 1 base and J by 10 bases, with 14 bases between them. CDR3 amino acids: CASSLDTGFGPQHF. The DNA for the CDR3 is TGTGCCAGCAGCTTAGACACAGGGTTCGGACCCCAGCATTTT.

In DNA, the CDR3 is TGTGCCAGTAGTATAGCGGGCAGGAGTAAAAGCTCCTACAATGAGCAGTTCTTC. It encodes CASSIAGRSKSSYNEQFF. V and J are TRBV19 and TRBJ2-1; D gene unclear. The CDR3 is 18 residues long. Trimming cost V 1 base and J 0 bases, with 16 bases left between them. Germline V gene sequence: CDR1 LNHDA, CDR2 SQIVND (reference sequence).

This sequence joins TRBV7-2 and TRBJ2-5; D is possibly TRBD1 (6 bases). CDR3 length: 16 residues. Germline V gives CDR1 SGHTA, CDR2 FQGNSA. V lost 1 base and J lost 2, with 14 bases in between. CDR3 bases: TGTGCCAGCAGCTTAGTCCCGGCAGGGGCACAAGAGACCCAGTACTTC. Translating gives CASSLVPAGAQETQYF. Filled out from reference TRBV7-2 and TRBJ2-5, the complete variable domain reads GAGVSQSPSNKVTEKGKDVELRCDPISGHTALYWYRQSLGQGLEFLIYFQGNSAPDKSGLPSDRFSAERTGGSVSTLTIQRTQQEDSAVYLCASSLVPAGAQETQYFGPGTRLLVL.

The chain links TRBV28 to TRBJ1-2; 7 nucleotides align to TRBD1. This CDR3 spans 15 amino acids. After removal of 5 bases from V and 3 bases from J, the junction contained 9 bases not matched to a gene. Per the germline V gene, CDR1 is MDHEN and CDR2 is SYDVKM. CDR3 coding DNA: TGTGCCAGCAGTCCCCTTTCAGGGACAGACTATGGCTACACCTTC. Protein: CASSPLSGTDYGYTF.

The count of this clone is one. The chain joins TRBV20-1 to TRBJ1-2; D is possibly TRBD1 (5 bases). V was trimmed by 5 bases and J by 4 bases, leaving 8 bases between them. CDR1 and CDR2 from the germline V gene are DFQATT and SNEGSKA (reference sequence). The CDR3 length is 11 residues. DNA of the CDR3: TGCAGTGCTGGCAGGGCCTATGGCTACACCTTC. Translating it yields CSAGRAYGYTF.

This clone showed up just a few times. This rearrangement joins TRBV12-5 to TRBJ2-1; D is possibly TRBD2 (6 bases). CDR3 length: 11 amino acids. The ends were cut back, 5 bases at V and 9 bases at J, with 8 bases in the middle. Germline V gene lookup returns CDR1 LGHNT and CDR2 FRNRAP. CDR3 DNA sequence: TGTGCTAGTGGTACGGGAGTTGAGCAGTTCTTC. This sequence encodes CASGTGVEQFF.

The chain carries TRBV6-5 and TRBJ1-6; 8 bases align to TRBD1. The germline V gene encodes CDR1 MNHEY and CDR2 SVGAGI. Unmatched junction bases numbered 11, after V lost 5 bases and J lost 14 bases. The CDR3 length is 14 residues. CDR3 protein: CASSGQGPSWALHF. CDR3 bases: TGTGCCAGCAGTGGACAGGGCCCTTCGTGGGCCCTCCACTTT.

This CDR3 is CASSIGGPDGYTF. The DNA of the CDR3 is TGTGCCAGTAGTATTGGTGGGCCGGATGGCTACACCTTC. The V call is TRBV19, the J call TRBJ1-2; D is uncertain. The length of the CDR3 is 13 residues. Germline lookup yields CDR1 LNHDA and CDR2 SQIVND (reference sequence). Trimming removed 3 bases at V and 6 bases at J, with 11 bases between.

The chain couples TRBV9 to TRBJ1-1; tentatively, D is TRBD1 (5 bases). Between the trimmed V and J ends, which lost 0 bases and 0 bases, there was a span of 6 bases. The CDR3 is made up of 14 amino acids. The germline CDR1 and CDR2 sequences are SGDLS and YYNGEE. DNA for the CDR3: TGTGCCAGCAGCGTAGGACAGTTGAACACTGAAGCTTTCTTT. Translating it yields CASSVGQLNTEAFF.

A single count supports this clone. This chain uses TRBV18 with TRBJ2-1; perhaps TRBD2 as D (6 bases). V gave up 0 bases and J gave up 2 bases, with 11 bases separating them. This CDR3 spans 16 amino acids. CDR1 is KGHSH, CDR2 LQKENI, per germline. CDR3 coding DNA: TGTGCCAGCTCACCACCGGGGCGGGAAACCTACAATGAGCAGTTCTTC. Its translation is CASSPPGRETYNEQFF. Filled out from reference TRBV18 and TRBJ2-1, the complete variable domain reads NAGVMQNPRHLVRRRGQEARLRCSPMKGHSHVYWYRQLPEEGLKFMVYLQKENIIDESGMPKERFSAEFPKEGPSILRIQQVVRGDSAAYFCASSPPGRETYNEQFFGPGTRLTVL.

The chain has TRBV18 and TRBJ2-5, with a possible D match to TRBD2 (5 bases). With 2 bases removed from V and 6 bases from J, the gap between germline ends came to 10 bases. Germline V CDR1 and CDR2: KGHSH, LQKENI. This CDR3 contains 13 residues. CDR3 amino acids: CASSPVSGKTQYF. The CDR3 DNA reads TGTGCCAGCTCACCAGTGTCGGGGAAGACCCAGTACTTC.

This sequence joins TRBV14 and TRBJ1-1; D is perhaps TRBD1 (5 bases). Germline V lookup: CDR1 SGHDN, CDR2 FVKESK. This CDR3 region has 16 residues. The V and J ends lost 0 bases and 0 bases respectively, with 11 bases between them. The CDR3 sequence is CASSQEPGLMNTEAFF. CDR3 DNA: TGTGCCAGCAGCCAAGAACCGGGACTTATGAACACTGAAGCTTTCTTT.

The sample holds one count of this clone. At one boundary the junction diverges from the germline segment, which might be a read error. The J gene is TRBJ1-6, the V gene TRBV7-7, with 7 nucleotides matching TRBD1. The germline CDR1 and CDR2 sequences are SSHAT and FNYEAQ (reference sequence). The CDR3 sequence is 16 residues long. Here the CDR3 DNA reads TGTGCTAGCAGCTCATGGGACAGCCGGGACCAATCACCCCTCCACTTT. Its protein is CASSSWDSRDQSPLHF.

The V gene is TRBV28, the J gene TRBJ1-1; no definite D call. The CDR3 loop spans 13 amino acids. Germline loops: CDR1 MDHEN, CDR2 SYDVKM. V was cut by 6 bases and J by 6 bases, with 14 bases left in between. The CDR3 DNA reads TGTGCCAGCAGCCCTAGTGGAAGGGCTGAAGCTTTCTTT. Translated: CASSPSGRAEAFF.

V gene TRBV27 combines with J gene TRBJ2-7, with D possibly called TRBD1 or TRBD2 (6 bases each). The ends were cut back, 2 bases at V and 3 bases at J, with 17 bases in the middle. Per the germline V gene, CDR1 is MNHEY and CDR2 is SMNVEV (reference sequence). The CDR3 extends over 16 amino acids. Written as DNA, the CDR3 is TGTGCCAGCAGTTTACAACAGGGAGGCCTCCTCTACGAGCAGTACTTC. Translated, it gives CASSLQQGGLLYEQYF.

The rearrangement links TRBV5-1 to TRBJ2-5; D possibly corresponds to TRBD1 (7 bases). V gave up 4 bases and J gave up 1 base, with 14 bases separating them. This CDR3 comprises 15 residues. Germline loops: CDR1 SGHRS, CDR2 YFSETQ. The chain's CDR3 is CASSLPGGSQETQYF. CDR3 sequence (DNA): TGCGCCAGCAGCCTCCCAGGGGGGTCCCAAGAGACCCAGTACTTC.

This clone appeared a single time. This rearrangement joins TRBV6-6 to TRBJ1-2; D ambiguous. The length of the CDR3 is 12 residues. Germline CDR1 MNHNY, CDR2 SVGAGI (reference sequence). Trimming took 8 bases from V and 0 from J, leaving 7 bases between them. This CDR3 reads CASAESNYGYTF. The CDR3 DNA sequence: TGTGCCAGCGCAGAATCTAACTATGGCTACACCTTC.

V and J are TRBV7-9 and TRBJ2-1, with a weak D call TRBD2 (6 bases). From germline, CDR1 is SEHNR and CDR2 FQNEAQ (reference sequence). This CDR3 comprises 13 residues. V was clipped by 1 base and J by 8 bases, with 9 bases between them. In nucleotides, the CDR3 is TGTGCCAGCAGCTTAGTGAGGAGGGATGAGCAGTTCTTC. Protein sequence: CASSLVRRDEQFF. Complete variable domain (other parts from reference TRBV7-9 and TRBJ2-1): DTGVSQNPRHKITKRGQNVTFRCDPISEHNRLYWYRQTLGQGPEFLTYFQNEAQLEKSRLLSDRFSAERPKGSFSTLEIQRTEQGDSAMYLCASSLVRRDEQFFGPGTRLTVL.